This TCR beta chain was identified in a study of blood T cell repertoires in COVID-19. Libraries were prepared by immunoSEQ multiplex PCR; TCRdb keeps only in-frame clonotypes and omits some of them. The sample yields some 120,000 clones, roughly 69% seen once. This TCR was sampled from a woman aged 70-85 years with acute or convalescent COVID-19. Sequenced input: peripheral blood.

The CDR3 here is CASTETRMNTEAFF. The CDR3 nucleotides are TGTGCCAGCACCGAGACACGCATGAACACTGAAGCTTTCTTT. The rearrangement links TRBV6-5 to TRBJ1-1; unclear D gene. The CDR3 loop spans 14 amino acids. V was cut by 7 bases and J by 0 bases, with 12 bases left in between. Germline CDR1 reads MNHEY; CDR2 reads SVGAGI.